The clone carrying this TCR beta chain was counted at least ten times. The antigen remains unidentified. The record originates from a study of T cells in Graves' hyperthyroidism and ophthalmopathy. Study context: Before any treatment, at initial diagnosis, peripheral blood was collected.

RNA transcripts were the template for amplifying TCR beta CDR3 regions. The HTBI set primed first-round TCR CDR3 RT-PCR. TCRdb analysed the multiplex PCR reads with MiXCR anew, one entry per CDR3 protein. The table has approximately 250,000 distinct CDR3 sequences, roughly 22% seen once. Regarding the study as a whole: Most clonotypes that expanded in the thyroid above 0.001 also showed up in blood.

Individuals with ophthalmopathy presented a Clinical Activity Score of at least 3, a NOSPECS grade of at least 4 and a duration under 3 months. Not enrolled were patients with uncontrolled infection, other autoimmune disease, pregnancy or lactation. Between the trimmed V and J ends, which lost 0 bases and 3 bases, there was a span of 5 bases. This CDR3 has 13 residues. CDR1 and CDR2 (germline): LNHNV, YYDKDF (reference sequence). This chain uses TRBV15 with TRBJ1-1; D uncertain. The sequence derives from a woman aged 40 to 50 with Graves' ophthalmopathy. Source material: blood. CDR3 amino acids: CATSREVDTEAFF. CDR3 nucleotide sequence: TGTGCCACCAGCAGAGAGGTGGACACTGAAGCTTTCTTT.